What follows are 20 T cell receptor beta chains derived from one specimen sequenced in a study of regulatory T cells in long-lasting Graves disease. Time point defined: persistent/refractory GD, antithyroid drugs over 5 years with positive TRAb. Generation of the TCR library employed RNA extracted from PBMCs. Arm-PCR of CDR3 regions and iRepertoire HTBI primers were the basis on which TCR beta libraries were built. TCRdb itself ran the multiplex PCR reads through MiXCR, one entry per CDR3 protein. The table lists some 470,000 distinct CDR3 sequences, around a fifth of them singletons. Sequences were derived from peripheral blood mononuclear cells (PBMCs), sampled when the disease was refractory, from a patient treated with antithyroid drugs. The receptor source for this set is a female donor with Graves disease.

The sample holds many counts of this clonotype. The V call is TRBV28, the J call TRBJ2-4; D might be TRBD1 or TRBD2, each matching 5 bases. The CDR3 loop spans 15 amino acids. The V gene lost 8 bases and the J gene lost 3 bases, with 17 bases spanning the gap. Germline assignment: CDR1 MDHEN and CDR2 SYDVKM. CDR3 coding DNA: TGTGCCAGCTGGCGGAGACTGGGGGACAAAAACATTCAGTACTTC. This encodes CASWRRLGDKNIQYF.

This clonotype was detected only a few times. CDR3 region: CASSQSLRPDNSPLHF. The CDR3 nucleotides read TGTGCCAGCAGCCAAAGCCTGAGGCCCGATAATTCACCCCTCCACTTT. The V call is TRBV13, the J call TRBJ1-6; D remains ambiguous. V shed 5 bases and J shed 5 bases, with 16 bases lying between them. CDR1 is PRHDT, CDR2 FYEKMQ, per germline (reference sequence). This CDR3 is built from 16 residues.

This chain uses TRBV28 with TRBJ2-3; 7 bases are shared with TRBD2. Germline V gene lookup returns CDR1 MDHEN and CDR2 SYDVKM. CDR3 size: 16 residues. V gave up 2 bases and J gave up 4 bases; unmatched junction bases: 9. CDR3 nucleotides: TGTGCCAGCAGTTTAAATCGGCGGGAGATAGCAGATACGCAGTATTTT. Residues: CASSLNRREIADTQYF. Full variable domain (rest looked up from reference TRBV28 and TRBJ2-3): DVKVTQSSRYLVKRTGEKVFLECVQDMDHENMFWYRQDPGLGLRLIYFSYDVKMKEKGDIPEGYSVSREKKERFSLILESASTNQTSMYLCASSLNRREIADTQYFGPGTRLTVL.

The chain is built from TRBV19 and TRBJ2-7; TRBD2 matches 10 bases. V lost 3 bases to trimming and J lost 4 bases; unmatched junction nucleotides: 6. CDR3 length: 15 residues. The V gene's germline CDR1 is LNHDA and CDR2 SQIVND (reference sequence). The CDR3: CASSILAGAGYEQYF. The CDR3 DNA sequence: TGTGCCAGTAGTATCCTAGCGGGAGCAGGATACGAGCAGTACTTC.

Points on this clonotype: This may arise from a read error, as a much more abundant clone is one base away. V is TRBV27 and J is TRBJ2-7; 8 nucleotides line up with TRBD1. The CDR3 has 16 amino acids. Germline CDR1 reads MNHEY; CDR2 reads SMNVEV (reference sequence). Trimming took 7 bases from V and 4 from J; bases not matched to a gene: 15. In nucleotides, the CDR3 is TGTGCCAGCACCAAGGACAGGGTGAGAAGTGTGTACGAGCAGTACTTC. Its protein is CASTKDRVRSVYEQYF.

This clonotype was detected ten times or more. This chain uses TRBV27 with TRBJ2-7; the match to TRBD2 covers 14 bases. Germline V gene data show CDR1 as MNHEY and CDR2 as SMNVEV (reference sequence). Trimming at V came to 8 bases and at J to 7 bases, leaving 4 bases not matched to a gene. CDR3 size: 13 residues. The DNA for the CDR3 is TGTGCCAGCCGACTAGCGGGGGGGCGAGAGCAGTACTTC. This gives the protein CASRLAGGREQYF.

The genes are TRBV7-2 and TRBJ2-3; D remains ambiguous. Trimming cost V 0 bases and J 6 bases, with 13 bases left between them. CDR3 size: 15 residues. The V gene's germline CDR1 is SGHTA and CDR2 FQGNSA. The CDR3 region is CASSLAFWVADTQYF. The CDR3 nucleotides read TGTGCCAGCAGCTTAGCTTTTTGGGTTGCGGATACGCAGTATTTT.

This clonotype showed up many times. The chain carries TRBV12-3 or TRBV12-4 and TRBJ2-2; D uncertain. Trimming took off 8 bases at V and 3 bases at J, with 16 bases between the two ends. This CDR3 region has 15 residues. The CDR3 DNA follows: TGTGCCAGCTTCAAGTTTTTAAGTTACACCGGGGAGCTGTTTTTT. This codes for CASFKFLSYTGELFF.

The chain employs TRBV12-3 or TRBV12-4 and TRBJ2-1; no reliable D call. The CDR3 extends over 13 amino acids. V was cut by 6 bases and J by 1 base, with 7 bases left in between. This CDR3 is CASSFLSYNEQFF. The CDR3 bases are TGTGCCAGCAGCTTCCTATCCTACAATGAGCAGTTCTTC.

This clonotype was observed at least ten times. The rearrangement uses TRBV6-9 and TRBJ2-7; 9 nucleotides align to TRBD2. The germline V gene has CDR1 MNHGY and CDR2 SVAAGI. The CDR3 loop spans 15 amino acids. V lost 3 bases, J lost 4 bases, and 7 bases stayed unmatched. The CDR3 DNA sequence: TGTGCCAGCAGTTACTTGGCGGGAGGGGGTTACGAGCAGTACTTC. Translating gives CASSYLAGGGYEQYF.

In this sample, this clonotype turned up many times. The CDR3 here is CASSWAAYGYTF. For the CDR3, the DNA is TGTGCCAGCAGTTGGGCAGCGTATGGCTACACCTTC. This chain links TRBV12-3 or TRBV12-4 with TRBJ1-2; D is unresolved. The CDR3 length is 12 residues. V dropped 4 bases and J dropped 5 bases, with 8 bases sitting between them.

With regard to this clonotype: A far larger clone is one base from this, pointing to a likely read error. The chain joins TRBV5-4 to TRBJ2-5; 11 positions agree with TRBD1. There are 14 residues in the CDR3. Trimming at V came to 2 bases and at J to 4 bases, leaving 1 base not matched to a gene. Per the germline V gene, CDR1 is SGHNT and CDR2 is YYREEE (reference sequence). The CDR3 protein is CASSFGTGGETQYF. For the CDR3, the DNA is TGTGCCAGCAGCTTCGGGACAGGGGGAGAGACCCAGTACTTC. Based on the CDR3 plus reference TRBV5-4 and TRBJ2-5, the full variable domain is ETGVTQSPTHLIKTRGQQVTLRCSSQSGHNTVSWYQQALGQGPQFIFQYYREEENGRGNFPPRFSGLQFPNYSSELNVNALELDDSALYLCASSFGTGGETQYFGPGTRLLVL.

The CDR3, as DNA: TGTGCCAGTGGTGGGCGGGCCGGGGGCCAAAATTCACCCCTCCACTTT. Protein product: CASGGRAGGQNSPLHF. V and J are TRBV19 and TRBJ1-6; weak D call: TRBD1 (6 bases). Trimming removed 8 bases from V and 7 bases from J, with 21 bases in between. From germline, CDR1 is LNHDA and CDR2 SQIVND (reference sequence). CDR3 length: 16 amino acids.

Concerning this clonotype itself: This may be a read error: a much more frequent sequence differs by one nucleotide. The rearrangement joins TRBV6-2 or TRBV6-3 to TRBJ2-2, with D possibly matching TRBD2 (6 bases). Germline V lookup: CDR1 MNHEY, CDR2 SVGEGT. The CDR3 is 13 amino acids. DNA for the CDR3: TGTGCCTGCAGTTACCGTAGCGGCGGGGAGCTGTTTTTT. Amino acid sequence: CACSYRSGGELFF.

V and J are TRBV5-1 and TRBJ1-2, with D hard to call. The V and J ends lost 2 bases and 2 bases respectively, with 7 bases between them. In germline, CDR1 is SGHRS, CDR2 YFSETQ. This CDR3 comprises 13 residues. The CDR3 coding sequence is TGCGCCAGCAGCTTCAGCGCGAACTATGGCTACACCTTC. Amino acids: CASSFSANYGYTF.

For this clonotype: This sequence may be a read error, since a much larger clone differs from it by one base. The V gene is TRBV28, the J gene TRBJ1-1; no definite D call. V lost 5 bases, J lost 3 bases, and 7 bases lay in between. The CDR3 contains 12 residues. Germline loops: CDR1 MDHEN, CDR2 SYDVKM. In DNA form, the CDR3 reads TGTGCCAGCAGTCAGATGGACACTGAAGCTTTCTTT. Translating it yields CASSQMDTEAFF.

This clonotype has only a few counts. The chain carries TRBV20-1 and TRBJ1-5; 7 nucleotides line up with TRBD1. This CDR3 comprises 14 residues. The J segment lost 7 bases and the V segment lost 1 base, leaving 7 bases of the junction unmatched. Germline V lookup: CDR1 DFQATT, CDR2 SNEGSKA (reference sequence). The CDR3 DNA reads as TGCAGTGCTAGAGGACAGGGAGAGAAGCAGCCCCAGCATTTT. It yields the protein CSARGQGEKQPQHF.

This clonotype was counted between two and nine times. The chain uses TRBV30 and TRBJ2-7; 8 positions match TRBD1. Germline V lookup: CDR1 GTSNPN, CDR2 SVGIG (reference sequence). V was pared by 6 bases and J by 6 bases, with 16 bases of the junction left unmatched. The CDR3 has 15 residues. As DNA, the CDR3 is TGTGCCTGCGACAGGGGAGTGACAGTATCGGGCGAGCAGTACTTC. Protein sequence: CACDRGVTVSGEQYF.

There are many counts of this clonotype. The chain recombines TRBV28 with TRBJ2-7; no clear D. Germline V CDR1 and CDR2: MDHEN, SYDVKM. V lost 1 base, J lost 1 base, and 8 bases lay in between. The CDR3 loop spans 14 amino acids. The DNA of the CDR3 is TGTGCCAGCAGTTTATACGCACCGTCCTACGAGCAGTACTTC. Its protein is CASSLYAPSYEQYF.

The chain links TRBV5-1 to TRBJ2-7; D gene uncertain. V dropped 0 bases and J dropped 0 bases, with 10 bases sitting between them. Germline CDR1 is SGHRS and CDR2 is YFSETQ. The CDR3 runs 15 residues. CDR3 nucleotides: TGCGCCAGCAGCTTGGTACGGGCAGCCTCCTACGAGCAGTACTTC. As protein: CASSLVRAASYEQYF.